This entry describes one T cell receptor (beta chain). Its target is not known. This sample was included in a study of T cell repertoires in cytomegalovirus infection. In the study overall: CMV infection together with matching HLA type was indicated by public TCR beta signatures. Findings of the study overall: Using cumulative public TCR beta family frequency, the authors identified those who carried CMV together with the relevant HLA.

TCRdb re-derived calls from the reads in MiXCR, one entry per CDR3 protein. The sample has 750,000 to 900,000 distinct CDR3 sequences, about 29% seen once; the top ten hold around 13%. The source was cultured CD8+ T cells from PBMCs, collected from culture after CMV antigen stimulation. The receptor's source is a human donor in good health (CMV status not recorded). Some clones in this sample may be carry-over from other donors' samples.

The CDR3 DNA reads TGTGCCAGCAGTTACTCGCCGACAGGGTACATCCGAAATTCACCCCTCCACTTT. This codes for CASSYSPTGYIRNSPLHF. V and J are TRBV6-8 and TRBJ1-6; 7 nucleotides agree with TRBD1. CDR1 MNHGY and CDR2 SAAAGT come from the germline V gene. V lost 0 bases, J lost 7 bases, and 12 bases stayed unmatched. The CDR3 extends over 18 amino acids.